This is a list of T cell receptor beta chains from one sample in a study of breast tumors, draining lymph nodes, adjacent tissues. Using its own MiXCR run on the multiplex PCR reads, TCRdb lists one record per CDR3 protein. The data show about 60,000 distinct CDR3 sequences, roughly 59% seen once. The sample comprised breast tumor tissue. The receptor set was obtained from a female donor with breast cancer. Some clones in this sample may be carry-over from other donors' samples. The CDR3 runs from the conserved cysteine through the conserved F or W. A D gene is named only where the DNA matches it firmly. Size is stated for part of the rows, as once, few or many counts, or as a class when the clone is expanded.

clone_size j_call d_call v_call cdr3_nt cdr3_aa
many TRBJ2-5 TRBD2 TRBV5-6 TGTGCCAGCAGCTACCTGAGACTAGCGGGGGTTGAGACCCAGTACTTC CASSYLRLAGVETQYF
. TRBJ2-3 . TRBV2 TGTGCCAGCAGTGAATCGTTGTGGTTCACAGATACGCAGTATTTT CASSESLWFTDTQYF
. TRBJ1-2 TRBD1 TRBV10-3 TGTGCCATCAGTCAGGGGGGGGATGGCTACACCTTC CAISQGGDGYTF
many TRBJ1-3 TRBD1 TRBV4-1 TGCGCCAGCAGCGTTGGGACAGGCTTTCTCTCTGGAAACACCATATATTTT CASSVGTGFLSGNTIYF
. TRBJ2-7 . TRBV20-1 TGCAGTGCTCCTAGGGCGAACAGGGCCCTCACCTACGAGCAGTACTTC CSAPRANRALTYEQYF
. TRBJ1-4 . TRBV9 TGTGCCAGCAGCCGTCAGGGTCAGCAACGACTGTTTTTT CASSRQGQQRLFF
. TRBJ2-5 . TRBV2 TGTGCCAGCAGTGGACTAGAAGAGACCCAGTACTTC CASSGLEETQYF
once TRBJ2-5 TRBD2 TRBV29-1 TGCAGCGTCGCACTAGCGGGGGGGCGGGTAGAGACCCAGTACTTC CSVALAGGRVETQYF
medium-sized TRBJ2-7 TRBD1 TRBV15 TGTGCCACCAGCAGGGAGGTCGGGACAGGGGTATTCGAGCAGTACTTC CATSREVGTGVFEQYF
. TRBJ2-3 TRBD2 TRBV19 TGTGCCAGTACCCAGGGGACACTAGCGGGAGGTGATGAGCAGTATTTT CASTQGTLAGGDEQYF
many TRBJ2-2 . TRBV2 TGTGCCAGCAGTCTCGGCTCTCCGAACACCGGGGAGCTGTTTTTT CASSLGSPNTGELFF
. TRBJ1-3 . TRBV27 TGTGCCAGCAGTCCATGGGGGACTGGAAACACCATATATTTT CASSPWGTGNTIYF
. TRBJ2-3 . TRBV25-1 TGTGCTAGAGACGGGCGGATAGGCACAGATACGCAGTATTTT CARDGRIGTDTQYF
many TRBJ1-5 TRBD1 TRBV15 TGTGCCACCAGCAGAAGAAACAGGGGGGATGTTCAGCCCCAGCATTTT CATSRRNRGDVQPQHF
many TRBJ2-3 . TRBV5-1 TGCGCCAGCAGCTGGGGCACAGATACGCAGTATTTT CASSWGTDTQYF
medium-sized TRBJ2-5 TRBD2 TRBV18 TGTGCCAGCTCACCCGTTACTAGCGGGGGGCTGGAGACCCAGTACTTC CASSPVTSGGLETQYF
. TRBJ2-1 TRBD2 TRBV29-1 TGCAGCGTTCGATCTAGCGGGAATGAGCAGTTCTTC CSVRSSGNEQFF
few TRBJ2-5 TRBD1 TRBV28 TGTGCCAGCTCACAGGGGCCCCAAGAGGCCCAGTACTTC CASSQGPQEAQYF
many TRBJ2-3 . TRBV28 TGTGCCAGCAGCTCGGAGGGAGAGGGCACAGATACGCAGTATTTT CASSSEGEGTDTQYF
many TRBJ2-3 . TRBV30 TGTGCCTGGAAAGGGTCTGGGACAGATACGCAGTATTTT CAWKGSGTDTQYF
many TRBJ2-5 . TRBV19 TGTGCCAGTAGCCAGACAGACTTGGAGACCCAGTACTTC CASSQTDLETQYF
many TRBJ1-2 . TRBV5-8 TGTGCCAGCAGCTTTGGGGACTATGGCTACACCTTC CASSFGDYGYTF
once TRBJ2-1 TRBD2 TRBV6-5 TGTGCCAGCAGTCGCCCCGGGACTAGCGGGAGTTTGGAACTCAATGAGCAGTTCTTC CASSRPGTSGSLELNEQFF
. TRBJ1-2 TRBD1 TRBV11-2 TGTGCCAGCAGTATGGACAGGGTGGCCGGCTACACCTTC CASSMDRVAGYTF
once TRBJ2-3 TRBD2 TRBV10-3 TGTGCCATCTCTGAAGCGGGGGGCGGTAGGACGACGCAGTATTTT CAISEAGGGRTTQYF
many TRBJ1-2 . TRBV2 TGTGCCAGCAGTGAAGGTGGAGGCGGCTACACCTTC CASSEGGGGYTF
many TRBJ1-2 TRBD1 TRBV7-3 TGTGCCAGCAGCTCGCAGGGGGGTGACTATGGCTACACCTTC CASSSQGGDYGYTF
many TRBJ1-5 TRBD1 TRBV30 TGTGCCTGGAGCCTTCCAGACAGGGTCCGTCAGCCCCAGCATTTT CAWSLPDRVRQPQHF
. TRBJ2-3 TRBD2 TRBV19 TGTGCCAGTAGGTCAAGAGGGACTAGCGGGAGTGTTAGAGATACGCAGTATTTT CASRSRGTSGSVRDTQYF
many TRBJ2-5 TRBD1 TRBV5-6 TGTGCCAGCAGCTTGGAGGGACAGGGGCCCCGGAAAGAGACCCAGTACTTC CASSLEGQGPRKETQYF